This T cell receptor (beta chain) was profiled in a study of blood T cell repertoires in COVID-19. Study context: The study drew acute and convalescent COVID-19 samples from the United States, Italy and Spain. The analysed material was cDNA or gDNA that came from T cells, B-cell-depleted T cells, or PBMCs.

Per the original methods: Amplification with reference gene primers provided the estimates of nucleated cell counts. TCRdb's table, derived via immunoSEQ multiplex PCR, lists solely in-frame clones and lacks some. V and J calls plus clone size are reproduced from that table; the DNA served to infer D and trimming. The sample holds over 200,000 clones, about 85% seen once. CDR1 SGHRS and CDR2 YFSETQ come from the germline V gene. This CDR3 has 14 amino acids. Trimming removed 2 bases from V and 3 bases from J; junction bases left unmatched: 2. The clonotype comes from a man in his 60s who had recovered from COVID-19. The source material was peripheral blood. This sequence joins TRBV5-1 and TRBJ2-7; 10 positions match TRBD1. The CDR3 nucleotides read TGCGCCAGCAGCTTCGGACAGGGGGGCTACGAGCAGTACTTC. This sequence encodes CASSFGQGGYEQYF.